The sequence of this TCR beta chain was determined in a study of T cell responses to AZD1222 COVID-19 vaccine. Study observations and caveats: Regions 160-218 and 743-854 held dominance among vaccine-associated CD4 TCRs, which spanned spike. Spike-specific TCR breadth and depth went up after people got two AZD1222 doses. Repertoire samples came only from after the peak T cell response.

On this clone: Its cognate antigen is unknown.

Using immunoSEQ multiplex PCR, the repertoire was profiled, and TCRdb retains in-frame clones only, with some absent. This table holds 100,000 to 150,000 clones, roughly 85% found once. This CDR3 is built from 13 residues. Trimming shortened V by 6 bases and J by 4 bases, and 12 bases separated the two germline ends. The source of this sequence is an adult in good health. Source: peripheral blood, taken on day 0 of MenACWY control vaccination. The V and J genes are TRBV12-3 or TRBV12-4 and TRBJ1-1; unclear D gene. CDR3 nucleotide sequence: TGTGCCAGCAGCCTTTCATCTACCACTGAAGCTTTCTTT. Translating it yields CASSLSSTTEAFF.